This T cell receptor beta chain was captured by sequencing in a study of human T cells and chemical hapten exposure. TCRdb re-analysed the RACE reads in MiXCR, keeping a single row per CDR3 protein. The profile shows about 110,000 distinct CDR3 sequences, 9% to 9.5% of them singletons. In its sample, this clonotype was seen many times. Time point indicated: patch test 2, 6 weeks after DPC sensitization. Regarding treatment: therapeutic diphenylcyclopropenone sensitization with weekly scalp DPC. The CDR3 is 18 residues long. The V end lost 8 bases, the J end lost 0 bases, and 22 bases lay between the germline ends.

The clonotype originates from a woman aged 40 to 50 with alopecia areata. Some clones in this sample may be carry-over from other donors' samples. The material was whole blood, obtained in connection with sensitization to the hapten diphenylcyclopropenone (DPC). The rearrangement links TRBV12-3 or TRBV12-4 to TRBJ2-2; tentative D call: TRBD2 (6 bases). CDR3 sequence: CASGSVGGQAPNTGELFF. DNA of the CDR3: TGTGCCAGCGGCTCCGTCGGAGGGCAGGCTCCGAACACCGGGGAGCTGTTTTTT.